What follows are 14 T cell receptor beta chains derived from one specimen sequenced in a study of a mutant IDH1 vaccine in newly diagnosed glioma. TCRdb keeps only in-frame clones here, not all; method: immunoSEQ multiplex PCR. The data contain approximately 35,000 clones, approximately 90% of them seen just once; the ten biggest clones take up 4.8%. The time point: baseline, week 1 (first vaccination visit). The treatment was: pre-vaccination baseline after standard-of-care therapy. Source: PBMCs, taken from a glioma patient treated with radiotherapy, temozolomide or both. Receptor source: a woman in her forties with glioma.

The chain uses TRBV2 and TRBJ2-1, with 7 nucleotides matching TRBD2. Losses at the gene ends were 6 bases for V and 1 base for J; bases not matched to a gene: 15. The V gene's germline CDR1 is SNHLY and CDR2 FYNNEI. The CDR3 is 18 residues long. The CDR3 spells CASRGAGSAGESYNEQFF. CDR3 sequence (DNA): TGTGCCAGCAGAGGAGCCGGCAGCGCGGGGGAATCCTACAATGAGCAGTTCTTC.

The genes are TRBV4-1 and TRBJ1-5; 12 nucleotides align to TRBD1. V gave up 2 bases and J gave up 7 bases; unmatched junction bases: 9. The CDR3 contains 17 residues. Germline-derived CDR1 and CDR2 are MGHRA and YSYEKL. The CDR3 DNA is TGCGCCAGCAGCCAACCCGGGACAGGGGGCAGAGGACAGCCCCAGCATTTT. The encoded protein is CASSQPGTGGRGQPQHF.

V usage is TRBV4-1 and J usage is TRBJ1-3; D not certain. The germline CDR1 and CDR2 sequences are MGHRA and YSYEKL. V lost 4 bases and J lost 2, with 12 bases in between. The CDR3 spans 15 residues. CDR3 sequence: CASSPLIGPGNTIYF. For the CDR3, the DNA is TGCGCCAGCAGCCCGCTAATAGGCCCTGGAAACACCATATATTTT.

The rearrangement links TRBV6-5 to TRBJ1-4; perhaps TRBD1 as D (5 bases). This CDR3 is built from 11 residues. Deletions cut 6 bases from V and 7 bases from J, with 6 bases between. CDR1 and CDR2 (germline): MNHEY, SVGAGI. The CDR3 region is CASRGVEKLFF. Written as DNA, the CDR3 is TGTGCCAGCAGGGGGGTTGAAAAACTGTTTTTT.

The chain links TRBV6-1 to TRBJ2-7, with D perhaps matching TRBD1 or TRBD2 (6 bases each). Trimming stripped 6 bases from V and 5 bases from J, with 11 bases between. The CDR3 has 12 residues. Germline CDR1 reads MNHNS; CDR2 reads SASEGT. The CDR3: CASRGGRNEQYF. The CDR3 nucleotides are TGTGCCAGCAGGGGGGGCCGGAACGAGCAGTACTTC.

In its sample, this clone was seen once. The chain carries TRBV14 and TRBJ1-2; D perhaps matches TRBD1 (6 bases). V lost 0 bases and J lost 8, with 16 bases in between. This CDR3 spans 15 amino acids. Germline CDR1 and CDR2: SGHDN and FVKESK. The CDR3 DNA reads as TGTGCCAGCAGCCAAGATTGGGGACACGGCGGGGGCTACACCTTC. It yields the protein CASSQDWGHGGGYTF. The whole variable domain, remainder taken from reference TRBV14 and TRBJ1-2, is EAGVTQFPSHSVIEKGQTVTLRCDPISGHDNLYWYRRVMGKEIKFLLHFVKESKQDESGMPNNRFLAERTGGTYSTLKVQPAELEDSGVYFCASSQDWGHGGGYTFGSGTRLTVV.

This clone was observed a single time. The CDR3 loop is CASIESEYSNQPQHF. The CDR3 DNA sequence: TGTGCCAGCATCGAGTCAGAGTATAGCAATCAGCCCCAGCATTTT. The chain recombines TRBV2 with TRBJ1-5, with D unclear. The V end lost 7 bases, the J end lost 0 bases, and 13 bases lay between the germline ends. In germline, CDR1 is SNHLY, CDR2 FYNNEI. This CDR3 spans 15 amino acids.

The chain combines TRBV4-1 with TRBJ2-7; tentatively, D is TRBD2 (5 bases). This CDR3 is built from 16 residues. V gave up 1 base and J gave up 0 bases, with 13 bases separating them. Per the germline V gene, CDR1 is MGHRA and CDR2 is YSYEKL. CDR3 amino acids: CASSQGWGVSSYEQYF. CDR3 in DNA: TGCGCCAGCAGCCAAGGTTGGGGAGTCAGCTCCTACGAGCAGTACTTC.

V is TRBV5-4 and J is TRBJ2-3, with 11 positions matching TRBD2. V gave up 0 bases and J gave up 6 bases; unmatched junction bases: 6. The CDR3 extends over 16 amino acids. Germline CDR1 SGHNT, CDR2 YYREEE (reference sequence). The CDR3 spells CASSLGLAGGPDTQYF. In nucleotides, the CDR3 is TGTGCCAGCAGCTTGGGCTTAGCGGGAGGGCCTGATACGCAGTATTTT.

The chain recombines TRBV5-1 with TRBJ2-3, with a weak D call TRBD1 (6 bases). In germline, CDR1 is SGHRS, CDR2 YFSETQ. This CDR3 contains 14 residues. V lost 0 bases and J 2 bases, leaving 7 bases between the germline ends. The CDR3 nucleotides are TGCGCCAGCAGCTTGGGGGACAACACAGATACGCAGTATTTT. Protein sequence: CASSLGDNTDTQYF.

The chain has TRBV14 and TRBJ2-5, with D possibly being TRBD2 (5 bases). This CDR3 contains 17 residues. CDR1 SGHDN and CDR2 FVKESK come from the germline V gene. V was pared by 4 bases and J by 3 bases, with 21 bases between. CDR3 protein: CASSPGPIRRLKETQYF. In nucleotides, the CDR3 is TGTGCCAGCAGCCCTGGACCGATCAGGAGGTTGAAAGAGACCCAGTACTTC.

The chain has TRBV7-8 and TRBJ1-4; D remains unclear. Germline lookup yields CDR1 SGHVS and CDR2 FQNEAQ. The CDR3 is 15 residues long. V lost 2 bases, J lost 7 bases, and 14 bases lay in between. CDR3 region: CASSLSNVVGEKLFF. CDR3 sequence (DNA): TGTGCCAGCAGCTTATCGAACGTCGTAGGTGAAAAACTGTTTTTT.

The chain carries TRBV7-2 and TRBJ1-2; TRBD1 matches 8 bases. The CDR3 is 12 amino acids. Germline CDR1 and CDR2: SGHTA and FQGNSA. J was trimmed by 8 bases and V by 5 bases; bases with no gene match: 4. The CDR3 loop is CASSIRTGGYTF. CDR3 bases: TGTGCCAGCAGCATCAGGACAGGGGGCTACACCTTC. The variable domain in full, completed from reference TRBV7-2 and TRBJ1-2, reads GAGVSQSPSNKVTEKGKDVELRCDPISGHTALYWYRQSLGQGLEFLIYFQGNSAPDKSGLPSDRFSAERTGGSVSTLTIQRTQQEDSAVYLCASSIRTGGYTFGSGTRLTVV.

The rearrangement uses TRBV4-1 and TRBJ2-7, with D maybe TRBD1 (6 bases). The germline V gene has CDR1 MGHRA and CDR2 YSYEKL. The length of the CDR3 is 15 residues. Trimming cost V 2 bases and J 2 bases, with 13 bases left between them. In DNA, the CDR3 is TGCGCCAGCAGCCAAAGAGGGGGTCCAACCTACGAGCAGTACTTC. Its protein is CASSQRGGPTYEQYF.